The rows below give T cell receptor beta chains drawn from one sample of a study of cytomegalovirus exposure and HLA in healthy donors. Assay used: immunoSEQ multiplex PCR; TCRdb lists only in-frame clones, some missing. Here the sample spans about 140,000 clones, about four fifths being singletons. Sequenced input: PBMCs. The receptors stem from a male donor in good health and CMV-seronegative. Both conserved end residues are part of each CDR3. A D gene is named only where the DNA matches it firmly. Size is stated for part of the rows, as once, few or many counts, or as a class when the clone is expanded.

d_gene: -; j_gene: TRBJ1-1; v_gene: TRBV6-5; abundance: -; CDR3aa: CASGRGMNTEAFF; CDR3nt: TGTGCCAGCGGTAGGGGCATGAACACTGAAGCTTTCTTT
d_gene: TRBD1; j_gene: TRBJ2-7; v_gene: TRBV10-2; abundance: -; CDR3aa: CASSDRGTGTYEQYF; CDR3nt: TGCGCCAGCAGTGATCGAGGGACAGGAACCTACGAGCAGTACTTC
d_gene: -; j_gene: TRBJ2-5; v_gene: TRBV11-2; abundance: -; CDR3aa: CASSPSQETQYF; CDR3nt: TGTGCCAGCAGCCCCTCTCAAGAGACCCAGTACTTC
d_gene: TRBD1; j_gene: TRBJ1-4; v_gene: TRBV7-9; abundance: -; CDR3aa: CASSFSTGTNLATNEKLFF; CDR3nt: TGTGCCAGCAGCTTCTCGACAGGGACCAACTTGGCAACTAATGAAAAACTGTTTTTT
d_gene: TRBD2; j_gene: TRBJ2-1; v_gene: TRBV5-6; abundance: -; CDR3aa: CASSSEGGPSSYNEQFF; CDR3nt: TGTGCCAGCAGCTCGGAGGGAGGGCCAAGCTCCTACAATGAGCAGTTCTTC
d_gene: TRBD1; j_gene: TRBJ1-5; v_gene: TRBV5-5; abundance: few; CDR3aa: CASSLQGDQPQHF; CDR3nt: TGTGCCAGCAGCTTGCAGGGGGATCAGCCCCAGCATTTT
d_gene: -; j_gene: TRBJ2-3; v_gene: TRBV6-1; abundance: once; CDR3aa: CASSEAEGLDTQYF; CDR3nt: TGTGCCAGCAGTGAAGCGGAGGGGCTGGATACGCAGTATTTT
d_gene: TRBD1; j_gene: TRBJ1-1; v_gene: TRBV7-2; abundance: once; CDR3aa: CASSRRQGMNTEAFF; CDR3nt: TGTGCCAGCAGCCGACGACAGGGGATGAACACTGAAGCTTTCTTT
d_gene: -; j_gene: TRBJ2-5; v_gene: TRBV4-1; abundance: -; CDR3aa: CASSHGWGVQETQYF; CDR3nt: TGCGCCAGCAGCCACGGGTGGGGGGTACAAGAGACCCAGTACTTC
d_gene: TRBD1; j_gene: TRBJ2-2; v_gene: TRBV11-3; abundance: -; CDR3aa: CASSIRQGGTGELFF; CDR3nt: TGTGCCAGCAGCATCCGACAGGGTGGCACCGGGGAGCTGTTTTTT
d_gene: TRBD1; j_gene: TRBJ1-1; v_gene: TRBV7-9; abundance: -; CDR3aa: CASSLVGGSGTEAFF; CDR3nt: TGTGCCAGCAGCTTAGTAGGGGGCAGCGGCACTGAAGCTTTCTTT
d_gene: -; j_gene: TRBJ2-1; v_gene: TRBV10-3; abundance: -; CDR3aa: CAISGGDGQARGEQFF; CDR3nt: TGTGCCATCAGTGGGGGGGACGGCCAAGCAAGGGGTGAGCAGTTCTTC
d_gene: TRBD1; j_gene: TRBJ1-5; v_gene: TRBV19; abundance: -; CDR3aa: CASSIRAGQGAHQPQHF; CDR3nt: TGTGCCAGTAGTATAAGGGCCGGACAGGGGGCGCATCAGCCCCAGCATTTT
d_gene: TRBD1; j_gene: TRBJ1-2; v_gene: TRBV6-5; abundance: -; CDR3aa: CASSYLNRGRYGYTF; CDR3nt: TGTGCCAGCAGTTACCTCAACAGGGGGCGGTATGGCTACACCTTC
d_gene: -; j_gene: TRBJ1-2; v_gene: TRBV30; abundance: -; CDR3aa: CAWSIQGNYGYTF; CDR3nt: TGTGCCTGGAGCATACAGGGAAACTATGGCTACACCTTC
d_gene: -; j_gene: TRBJ1-5; v_gene: TRBV14; abundance: -; CDR3aa: CASSQRGGPQHF; CDR3nt: TGTGCCAGCAGCCAAAGGGGAGGGCCCCAGCATTTT
d_gene: TRBD1; j_gene: TRBJ1-2; v_gene: TRBV29-1; abundance: -; CDR3aa: CSVEASDRAGYTF; CDR3nt: TGCAGCGTTGAAGCCTCGGACAGGGCTGGCTACACCTTC
d_gene: TRBD1; j_gene: TRBJ2-7; v_gene: TRBV10-3; abundance: -; CDR3aa: CAMGQGGNEQYF; CDR3nt: TGTGCCATGGGACAGGGCGGCAACGAGCAGTACTTC
d_gene: -; j_gene: TRBJ1-1; v_gene: TRBV19; abundance: -; CDR3aa: CASTGLGDTNTEAFF; CDR3nt: TGTGCCAGTACCGGTTTGGGGGACACGAACACTGAAGCTTTCTTT
d_gene: -; j_gene: TRBJ1-5; v_gene: TRBV19; abundance: -; CDR3aa: CASRDQGTGNQPQHF; CDR3nt: TGTGCCAGTAGGGATCAGGGGACGGGCAATCAGCCCCAGCATTTT
d_gene: TRBD2; j_gene: TRBJ2-1; v_gene: TRBV29-1; abundance: -; CDR3aa: CSVVGGADNEQFF; CDR3nt: TGCAGCGTTGTCGGGGGGGCAGACAATGAGCAGTTCTTC
d_gene: -; j_gene: TRBJ2-5; v_gene: TRBV11-3; abundance: -; CDR3aa: CASSPPTSRFGKTQYF; CDR3nt: TGTGCCAGCAGCCCTCCTACTTCTAGATTCGGGAAGACCCAGTACTTC
d_gene: -; j_gene: TRBJ2-5; v_gene: TRBV9; abundance: -; CDR3aa: CASSVDVVPGAQYF; CDR3nt: TGTGCCAGCAGCGTAGATGTCGTCCCGGGGGCCCAGTACTTC
d_gene: -; j_gene: TRBJ2-3; v_gene: TRBV7-6; abundance: -; CDR3aa: CASSLGGRVSTDTQYF; CDR3nt: TGTGCCAGCAGCTTAGGGGGCAGGGTTAGCACAGATACGCAGTATTTT
d_gene: -; j_gene: TRBJ2-7; v_gene: TRBV6-1; abundance: -; CDR3aa: CASSEARRVGEQYF; CDR3nt: TGTGCCAGCAGTGAAGCCCGGCGGGTAGGGGAGCAGTACTTC
d_gene: -; j_gene: TRBJ2-7; v_gene: TRBV9; abundance: -; CDR3aa: CASSEDFSSYEQYF; CDR3nt: TGTGCCAGCAGCGAGGACTTCAGCTCCTACGAGCAGTACTTC
d_gene: -; j_gene: TRBJ1-1; v_gene: TRBV4-2; abundance: once; CDR3aa: CASSQGTPPRTEAFF; CDR3nt: TGTGCCAGCAGCCAAGGCACGCCCCCGAGGACTGAAGCTTTCTTT
d_gene: -; j_gene: TRBJ2-7; v_gene: TRBV6-1; abundance: -; CDR3aa: CASSSGRPRLYEQYF; CDR3nt: TGTGCCAGCAGTAGTGGGAGGCCGCGTTTGTACGAGCAGTACTTC
d_gene: -; j_gene: TRBJ2-1; v_gene: TRBV7-2; abundance: once; CDR3aa: CASSLDRSSYNEQFF; CDR3nt: TGTGCCAGCAGCCTCGACAGGAGCTCCTACAATGAGCAGTTCTTC
d_gene: -; j_gene: TRBJ1-6; v_gene: TRBV6-5; abundance: -; CDR3aa: CASSYSGQYNSPLHF; CDR3nt: TGTGCCAGCAGTTACTCGGGGCAGTATAATTCACCCCTCCACTTT
d_gene: TRBD1; j_gene: TRBJ2-7; v_gene: TRBV19; abundance: -; CDR3aa: CASGDRGEGEQYF; CDR3nt: TGTGCCTCCGGGGACAGGGGAGAGGGAGAGCAGTACTTC
d_gene: TRBD2; j_gene: TRBJ2-5; v_gene: TRBV7-2; abundance: -; CDR3aa: CASSPPGGPQETQYF; CDR3nt: TGTGCCAGCAGCCCTCCGGGGGGTCCTCAAGAGACCCAGTACTTC
d_gene: -; j_gene: TRBJ1-4; v_gene: TRBV10-2; abundance: -; CDR3aa: CATGERYEKLFF; CDR3nt: TGCGCCACCGGGGAAAGATATGAAAAACTGTTTTTT
d_gene: TRBD1; j_gene: TRBJ2-1; v_gene: TRBV5-1; abundance: once; CDR3aa: CASQPEGGAYNEQFF; CDR3nt: TGCGCCAGCCAACCGGAAGGGGGCGCTTACAATGAGCAGTTCTTC